This T cell receptor beta chain was found in a study of T-cell memory formation after mild COVID-19. Germline V CDR1 and CDR2: SGHRS, YFSETQ. Trimming took 4 bases from V and 5 from J; bases not matched to a gene: 8. This CDR3 has 16 amino acids. TCRdb reanalysed the 5' RACE reads using MiXCR and keeps one entry per CDR3 protein. The sample has about 360,000 distinct CDR3 sequences; around an eighth are singletons. Sequenced: PBMCs or a T cell subset sorted from them (not recorded which). V is TRBV5-1 and J is TRBJ1-6; 8 nucleotides agree with TRBD1. This clonotype originated in a man between 18 and 35 years old who had mild COVID-19 (a few samples of this study predate the infection). Cell type and time point are not known. The CDR3 DNA reads TGCGCCAGCAGCCAAAAGACAGGGGCGGATAATTCACCCCTCCACTTT. Its translation: CASSQKTGADNSPLHF.